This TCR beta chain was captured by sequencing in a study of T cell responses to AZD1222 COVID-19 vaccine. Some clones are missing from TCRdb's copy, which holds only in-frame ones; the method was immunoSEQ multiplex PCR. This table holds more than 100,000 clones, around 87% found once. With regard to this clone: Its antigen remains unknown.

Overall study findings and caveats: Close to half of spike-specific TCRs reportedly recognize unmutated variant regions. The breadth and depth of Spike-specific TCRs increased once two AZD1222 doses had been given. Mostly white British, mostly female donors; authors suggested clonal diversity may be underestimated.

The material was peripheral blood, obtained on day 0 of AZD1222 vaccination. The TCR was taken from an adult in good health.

The CDR3 DNA reads TGTGCCAGTAGTATAGAGGGGGTCGGGGGTCAGCCCCAGCATTTT. Amino acid sequence: CASSIEGVGGQPQHF. The V call is TRBV19, the J call TRBJ1-5; tentative D call: TRBD1 (5 bases). Germline assignment: CDR1 LNHDA and CDR2 SQIVND (reference sequence). The CDR3 has 15 residues. The V end lost 0 bases, the J end lost 6 bases, and 12 bases lay between the germline ends.